This T cell receptor (beta chain) is drawn from a study of blood T cell repertoires in COVID-19. Study-level background: Sources were T cells, B-cell-depleted T cells, or PBMCs; the material itself was cDNA or gDNA.

The V and J ends lost 6 bases and 4 bases respectively, with 12 bases between them. This CDR3 spans 14 amino acids. Germline assignment: CDR1 MDHEN and CDR2 SYDVKM. As handled by the study authors: Estimated nucleated cell counts came from reference gene primer amplification. Some clones are missing from TCRdb's copy, which holds only in-frame ones; the method was immunoSEQ multiplex PCR. V and J calls and clone size are as listed in that table; D and trimming were resolved from the DNA. The table shows 150,000 to 200,000 clones, with approximately 77% occurring only once. The source material was peripheral blood. This TCR derives from a woman of 80 years or more with active or convalescent COVID-19. V is TRBV28 and J is TRBJ1-4; D unresolved. The CDR3 DNA sequence: TGTGCCAGCAGACCCCATTCGGGTAATGAAAAACTGTTTTTT. Translation gives CASRPHSGNEKLFF.